The rows below give T cell receptor beta chains drawn from one sample of a study of cytomegalovirus exposure and HLA in healthy donors. The method was immunoSEQ multiplex PCR; TCRdb's version includes in-frame clones alone and lacks a portion of them. The sample lists about 78,000 clones, about 96% occurring once. Material: PBMCs. Every receptor here comes from a man aged 18 to 30 in good health and CMV-seropositive. The CDR3 runs from the conserved cysteine through the conserved F or W. The D gene is left open where the match is weak. Some rows mark clone size as missing; the rest say once, few, many or name a class of expanded clone.

J gene: TRBJ2-1; clone size: NA; D gene: TRBD2; V gene: TRBV27; CDR3 DNA: TGTGCCAGCAGTTTACATCCTAGCGGGAGTAGAAATGAGCAGTTCTTC; CDR3 protein: CASSLHPSGSRNEQFF
J gene: TRBJ2-1; clone size: NA; D gene: TRBD2; V gene: TRBV6-5; CDR3 DNA: TGTGCCAGCAGTAAGACTAGCGGGGGTTACAATGAGCAGTTCTTC; CDR3 protein: CASSKTSGGYNEQFF
J gene: TRBJ2-7; clone size: NA; D gene: TRBD2; V gene: TRBV18; CDR3 DNA: TGTGCCAGCTCTCTTACTAGCGGGAGGGCCGCTGAGCAGTACTTC; CDR3 protein: CASSLTSGRAAEQYF
J gene: TRBJ2-2; clone size: NA; D gene: NA; V gene: TRBV11-3; CDR3 DNA: TGTGCCAGCAGCCCGGGGACTGCGAACACCGGGGAGCTGTTTTTT; CDR3 protein: CASSPGTANTGELFF
J gene: TRBJ2-7; clone size: NA; D gene: NA; V gene: TRBV20-1; CDR3 DNA: TGCAGTGCTAGACCGACCCTGCGGGAGTACTTC; CDR3 protein: CSARPTLREYF
J gene: TRBJ2-1; clone size: NA; D gene: NA; V gene: TRBV6-4; CDR3 DNA: TGTGCCAGCAGTGCCCGGCGTTCCGGGAGTCTGAATGAGCAGTTCTTC; CDR3 protein: CASSARRSGSLNEQFF
J gene: TRBJ2-7; clone size: NA; D gene: NA; V gene: TRBV6-5; CDR3 DNA: TGTGCCAGCAGTGAGGGCCCTAGATCGTACTTC; CDR3 protein: CASSEGPRSYF
J gene: TRBJ2-1; clone size: NA; D gene: NA; V gene: TRBV29-1; CDR3 DNA: TGCAGCGTTGGACACAGGGCGGTAGATGAGCAGTTCTTC; CDR3 protein: CSVGHRAVDEQFF
J gene: TRBJ1-1; clone size: NA; D gene: TRBD1; V gene: TRBV9; CDR3 DNA: TGTGCCAGCTCCGAGGGGGGCCCGACAGGGTCTTTCTTT; CDR3 protein: CASSEGGPTGSFF
J gene: TRBJ1-5; clone size: once; D gene: NA; V gene: TRBV4-1; CDR3 DNA: TGCGCCAGCAGCCAAGAAGGTGGAGTCGGCCAGCCCCAGCATTTT; CDR3 protein: CASSQEGGVGQPQHF
J gene: TRBJ2-1; clone size: NA; D gene: NA; V gene: TRBV6-5; CDR3 DNA: TGTGCCAGCAGCCAGGACTACCCTAATGAGCAGTTCTTC; CDR3 protein: CASSQDYPNEQFF
J gene: TRBJ2-3; clone size: few; D gene: TRBD2; V gene: TRBV10-3; CDR3 DNA: TGTGCCATCAGTGGCGCGATGGGAGGGCTAGCAGATACGCAGTATTTT; CDR3 protein: CAISGAMGGLADTQYF
J gene: TRBJ1-1; clone size: NA; D gene: TRBD1; V gene: TRBV7-9; CDR3 DNA: TGTGCCAGCAGCTTCGGTCTCGGGACAGCACTAATGAACACTGAAGCTTTCTTT; CDR3 protein: CASSFGLGTALMNTEAFF
J gene: TRBJ1-1; clone size: NA; D gene: NA; V gene: TRBV7-2; CDR3 DNA: TGTGCCAGCGGACGACAGAAAAACACTGAAGCTTTCTTT; CDR3 protein: CASGRQKNTEAFF
J gene: TRBJ1-5; clone size: NA; D gene: NA; V gene: TRBV4-1; CDR3 DNA: TGCGCCAGCAGCGGTTCGGGGAATCAGCCCCAGCATTTT; CDR3 protein: CASSGSGNQPQHF
J gene: TRBJ2-7; clone size: NA; D gene: TRBD1; V gene: TRBV2; CDR3 DNA: TGTGCCAGCAGGGGGACAGGGTCCTACGAGCAGTACTTC; CDR3 protein: CASRGTGSYEQYF
J gene: TRBJ2-5; clone size: NA; D gene: NA; V gene: TRBV6-5; CDR3 DNA: TGTGCCAGCAGTTACGACAGGTTGGAGACCCAGTACTTC; CDR3 protein: CASSYDRLETQYF
J gene: TRBJ2-1; clone size: once; D gene: TRBD2; V gene: TRBV7-6; CDR3 DNA: TGTGCCAGCAGTTGGGGTTTGCGCGGGAGGGTCGGGGATGAGCAGTTCTTC; CDR3 protein: CASSWGLRGRVGDEQFF
J gene: TRBJ2-7; clone size: NA; D gene: NA; V gene: TRBV29-1; CDR3 DNA: TGCAGCGTTGAAGGCGGGAAGGGGCCTAAATACGAGCAGTACTTC; CDR3 protein: CSVEGGKGPKYEQYF
J gene: TRBJ2-3; clone size: NA; D gene: NA; V gene: TRBV4-1; CDR3 DNA: TGCGCCAGCAGCCCCCCAGCAGGGGTTAGCACAGATACGCAGTATTTT; CDR3 protein: CASSPPAGVSTDTQYF
J gene: TRBJ2-7; clone size: NA; D gene: TRBD2; V gene: TRBV19; CDR3 DNA: TGTGCCAGTAGCCGGACTAGCGGACTCTACGAGCAGTACTTC; CDR3 protein: CASSRTSGLYEQYF
J gene: TRBJ2-1; clone size: NA; D gene: NA; V gene: TRBV27; CDR3 DNA: TGTGCCAGCAGTTGGGTAGCAAACTCCTACAATGAGCAGTTCTTC; CDR3 protein: CASSWVANSYNEQFF
J gene: TRBJ2-3; clone size: NA; D gene: NA; V gene: TRBV6-1; CDR3 DNA: TGTGCCAGCAGTGACGGTCTACCTAGCACAGATACGCAGTATTTT; CDR3 protein: CASSDGLPSTDTQYF
J gene: TRBJ1-2; clone size: NA; D gene: NA; V gene: TRBV6-1; CDR3 DNA: TGTGCCAGCACGCGAACTGAAGACTACACCTTC; CDR3 protein: CASTRTEDYTF
J gene: TRBJ2-6; clone size: NA; D gene: NA; V gene: TRBV19; CDR3 DNA: TGTGCCAGTAGTATCCTACCTAGACAGACCCTTAGGGCCAACGTCCTGACTTTC; CDR3 protein: CASSILPRQTLRANVLTF
J gene: TRBJ2-7; clone size: once; D gene: NA; V gene: TRBV4-1; CDR3 DNA: TGCGCCAGCAGCATAACAGCGACTAGTTTTTTCTACGAGCAGTACTTC; CDR3 protein: CASSITATSFFYEQYF
J gene: TRBJ1-3; clone size: NA; D gene: NA; V gene: TRBV6-1; CDR3 DNA: TGTGCCAGCAGTGAAGCCGCAGGGGGAAACACCATATATTTT; CDR3 protein: CASSEAAGGNTIYF
J gene: TRBJ2-5; clone size: NA; D gene: NA; V gene: TRBV5-4; CDR3 DNA: TGTGCCAGCAGCTTTACAGGCCAAGAAGAGACCCAGTACTTC; CDR3 protein: CASSFTGQEETQYF
J gene: TRBJ1-5; clone size: NA; D gene: TRBD1; V gene: TRBV30; CDR3 DNA: TGTGCCTGGAGTGTTACCGGGACAGGGACTTTCAATCAGCCCCAGCATTTT; CDR3 protein: CAWSVTGTGTFNQPQHF
J gene: TRBJ2-1; clone size: NA; D gene: TRBD2; V gene: TRBV7-9; CDR3 DNA: TGTGCCAGCAGCTTAGAGTCAACGACTAGCGGCTACAATGAGCAGTTCTTC; CDR3 protein: CASSLESTTSGYNEQFF
J gene: TRBJ2-5; clone size: NA; D gene: NA; V gene: TRBV25-1; CDR3 DNA: TGTGCCAGCAGTGACCATGGAGGGCAAGAGACCCAGTACTTC; CDR3 protein: CASSDHGGQETQYF
J gene: TRBJ1-5; clone size: NA; D gene: NA; V gene: TRBV19; CDR3 DNA: TGTGCCAGTAGGCCTCTATCCAGGCAGGGTGCCTATAGCAATCAGCCCCAGCATTTT; CDR3 protein: CASRPLSRQGAYSNQPQHF
J gene: TRBJ1-2; clone size: NA; D gene: NA; V gene: TRBV6-5; CDR3 DNA: TGTGCCAGCAGTTATTCCGGGGAGGGATATGGCTACACCTTC; CDR3 protein: CASSYSGEGYGYTF
J gene: TRBJ2-3; clone size: NA; D gene: NA; V gene: TRBV10-3; CDR3 DNA: TGTGCCATCGCGGGGACCACAGATACGCAGTATTTT; CDR3 protein: CAIAGTTDTQYF
J gene: TRBJ2-3; clone size: NA; D gene: NA; V gene: TRBV21-1; CDR3 DNA: TGTGCCAGCAGCAAAGCGCACCAGACTCGCACAGATACGCAGTATTTT; CDR3 protein: CASSKAHQTRTDTQYF
J gene: TRBJ1-1; clone size: NA; D gene: TRBD1; V gene: TRBV19; CDR3 DNA: TGTGCCAGTAGTATCTCAGACAGGGGGCGCGAAGCTTTCTTT; CDR3 protein: CASSISDRGREAFF
J gene: TRBJ2-7; clone size: NA; D gene: NA; V gene: TRBV6-5; CDR3 DNA: TGTGCCAGCTCCCTCGGGTTTGGTTCCTACGAGCAGTACTTC; CDR3 protein: CASSLGFGSYEQYF
J gene: TRBJ2-1; clone size: NA; D gene: TRBD1; V gene: TRBV18; CDR3 DNA: TGTGCCAGCTCACCATCGTCAGGGGGAAACAATGAGCAGTTCTTC; CDR3 protein: CASSPSSGGNNEQFF
J gene: TRBJ2-7; clone size: NA; D gene: NA; V gene: TRBV5-1; CDR3 DNA: TGCGCCAGCAGCTTGGCCGGAGTGGCAGGGTCCTACGAGCAGTACTTC; CDR3 protein: CASSLAGVAGSYEQYF
J gene: TRBJ2-7; clone size: NA; D gene: NA; V gene: TRBV5-1; CDR3 DNA: TGCGCCAGCAGCTTGGCCCGGGCAGGAGAAACTAGTTCAGAGCAGTACTTC; CDR3 protein: CASSLARAGETSSEQYF
J gene: TRBJ1-5; clone size: NA; D gene: NA; V gene: TRBV2; CDR3 DNA: TGTGCCAGCATAAGCCAGGGTGGGCAGCCCCAGCATTTT; CDR3 protein: CASISQGGQPQHF
J gene: TRBJ1-4; clone size: NA; D gene: NA; V gene: TRBV6-1; CDR3 DNA: TGTGCCAGCAGTGAAGCTTGGGGGGGGACGAATGAAAAACTGTTTTTT; CDR3 protein: CASSEAWGGTNEKLFF
J gene: TRBJ2-3; clone size: NA; D gene: TRBD2; V gene: TRBV28; CDR3 DNA: TGTGCCAGCAGTCAACTGACTAGCGGGTCTAGCACAGATACGCAGTATTTT; CDR3 protein: CASSQLTSGSSTDTQYF
J gene: TRBJ2-1; clone size: NA; D gene: TRBD2; V gene: TRBV5-1; CDR3 DNA: TGCGCCAGCAGCTCACGTACGGGAGGGGGGAATGAGCAGTTCTTC; CDR3 protein: CASSSRTGGGNEQFF
J gene: TRBJ2-2; clone size: NA; D gene: TRBD1; V gene: TRBV11-3; CDR3 DNA: TGTGCCAGCAGCCATGAGACCTCACAGGGGAGCACCGGGGAGCTGTTTTTT; CDR3 protein: CASSHETSQGSTGELFF
J gene: TRBJ2-7; clone size: NA; D gene: TRBD2; V gene: TRBV19; CDR3 DNA: TGTGCCAGTAGTACCGCGCGGGGGGGAACTTACGAGCAGTACTTC; CDR3 protein: CASSTARGGTYEQYF
J gene: TRBJ1-2; clone size: NA; D gene: NA; V gene: TRBV6-5; CDR3 DNA: TGTGCCAGCAGTTACTCGGGAGGCTATGGCTACACCTTC; CDR3 protein: CASSYSGGYGYTF
J gene: TRBJ2-7; clone size: NA; D gene: TRBD2; V gene: TRBV4-1; CDR3 DNA: TGCGCCAGCAGCCATATGTCGGGAGGGTACTACGAGCAGTACTTC; CDR3 protein: CASSHMSGGYYEQYF
J gene: TRBJ2-7; clone size: NA; D gene: TRBD1; V gene: TRBV11-2; CDR3 DNA: TGTGCCAGCAGTTTGGACAGGGGAGAGCAGTACTTC; CDR3 protein: CASSLDRGEQYF
J gene: TRBJ1-1; clone size: NA; D gene: NA; V gene: TRBV7-2; CDR3 DNA: TGTGCCAGCAGCTCAGTAGGGGCACTAAACACTGAAGCTTTCTTT; CDR3 protein: CASSSVGALNTEAFF
J gene: TRBJ2-7; clone size: once; D gene: TRBD1; V gene: TRBV5-5; CDR3 DNA: TGTGCCAGCAGCTTGTCGGACAGGGTCTACGAGCAGTACTTC; CDR3 protein: CASSLSDRVYEQYF
J gene: TRBJ2-1; clone size: NA; D gene: NA; V gene: TRBV5-6; CDR3 DNA: TGTGCCAGCAGCCTCGGCGGCTACAATGAGCAGTTCTTC; CDR3 protein: CASSLGGYNEQFF
J gene: TRBJ2-1; clone size: NA; D gene: NA; V gene: TRBV28; CDR3 DNA: TGTGCCAGCAGCCTTTTCGGGAGCTCCTACAATGAGCAGTTCTTC; CDR3 protein: CASSLFGSSYNEQFF
J gene: TRBJ1-1; clone size: once; D gene: NA; V gene: TRBV5-1; CDR3 DNA: TGCGCCAGCACCTCCGAGGTACCCTGGGACACTGAAGCTTTCTTT; CDR3 protein: CASTSEVPWDTEAFF
J gene: TRBJ2-7; clone size: NA; D gene: TRBD2; V gene: TRBV18; CDR3 DNA: TGTGCCAGCTCACCAACGGCGGGAGTCAACGAGCAGTACTTC; CDR3 protein: CASSPTAGVNEQYF
J gene: TRBJ2-3; clone size: NA; D gene: TRBD2; V gene: TRBV5-4; CDR3 DNA: TGTGCCAGCAGCCACCCCTTGGAGCGGGATTTACTCACAGATACGCAGTATTTT; CDR3 protein: CASSHPLERDLLTDTQYF
J gene: TRBJ1-3; clone size: NA; D gene: TRBD1; V gene: TRBV2; CDR3 DNA: TGTGCCAGCAGCCGACAGGGTACCGGAAACACCATATATTTT; CDR3 protein: CASSRQGTGNTIYF
J gene: TRBJ1-2; clone size: NA; D gene: NA; V gene: TRBV2; CDR3 DNA: TGTGCCAGCAGCGAACTTCAGGAATATGGCTACACCTTC; CDR3 protein: CASSELQEYGYTF
J gene: TRBJ2-5; clone size: NA; D gene: TRBD2; V gene: TRBV29-1; CDR3 DNA: TGCAGCGTTGGCGGGACTAGCGGGAAAGAGACCCAGTACTTC; CDR3 protein: CSVGGTSGKETQYF